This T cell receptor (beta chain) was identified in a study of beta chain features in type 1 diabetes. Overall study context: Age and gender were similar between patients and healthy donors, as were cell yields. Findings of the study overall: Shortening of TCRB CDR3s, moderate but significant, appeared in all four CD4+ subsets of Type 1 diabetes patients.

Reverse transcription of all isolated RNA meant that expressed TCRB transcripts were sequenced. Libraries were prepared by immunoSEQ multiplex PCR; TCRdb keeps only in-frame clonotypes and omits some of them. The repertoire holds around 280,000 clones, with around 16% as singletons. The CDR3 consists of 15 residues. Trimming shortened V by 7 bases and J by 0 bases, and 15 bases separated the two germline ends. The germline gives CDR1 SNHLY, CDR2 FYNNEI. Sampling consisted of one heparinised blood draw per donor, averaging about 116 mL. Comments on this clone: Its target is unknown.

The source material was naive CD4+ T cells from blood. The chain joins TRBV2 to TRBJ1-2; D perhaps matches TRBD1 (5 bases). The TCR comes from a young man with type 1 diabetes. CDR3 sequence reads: CASMDPAGTNYGYTF. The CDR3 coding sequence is TGTGCCAGCATGGACCCGGCAGGGACTAACTATGGCTACACCTTC. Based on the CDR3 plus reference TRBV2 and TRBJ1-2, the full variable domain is EPEVTQTPSHQVTQMGQEVILRCVPISNHLYFYWYRQILGQKVEFLVSFYNNEISEKSEIFDDQFSVERPDGSNFTLKIRSTKLEDSAMYFCASMDPAGTNYGYTFGSGTRLTVV.